Sequencing of this T cell receptor beta chain was carried out in a study of regulatory T cells in long-lasting Graves disease. Stated time point: persistent/refractory GD, antithyroid drugs over 5 years with positive TRAb. The TCR library was made from RNA that had been extracted from PBMCs in TRIzol. For TCR beta, libraries came from iRepertoire HTBI primers and Arm-PCR of CDR3 regions. Using its own MiXCR run on the multiplex PCR reads, TCRdb lists one record per CDR3 protein. The table has roughly 500,000 distinct CDR3 sequences, about 20% seen once; the top ten hold around 12%. This specimen consisted of peripheral blood mononuclear cells (PBMCs), obtained when the disease was refractory, from a patient treated with antithyroid drugs. This receptor was identified in a female donor with Graves disease.

CDR3: CSIRRDNYEQYF. The DNA of the CDR3 is TGCAGTATCAGGCGGGACAACTACGAGCAGTACTTC. The gene calls are TRBV20-1 and TRBJ2-7, with D perhaps TRBD1 or TRBD2 (6 bases each). Germline values: CDR1 DFQATT, CDR2 SNEGSKA (reference sequence). The ends were cut back, 8 bases at V and 3 bases at J, with 14 bases in the middle. This CDR3 has 12 amino acids.